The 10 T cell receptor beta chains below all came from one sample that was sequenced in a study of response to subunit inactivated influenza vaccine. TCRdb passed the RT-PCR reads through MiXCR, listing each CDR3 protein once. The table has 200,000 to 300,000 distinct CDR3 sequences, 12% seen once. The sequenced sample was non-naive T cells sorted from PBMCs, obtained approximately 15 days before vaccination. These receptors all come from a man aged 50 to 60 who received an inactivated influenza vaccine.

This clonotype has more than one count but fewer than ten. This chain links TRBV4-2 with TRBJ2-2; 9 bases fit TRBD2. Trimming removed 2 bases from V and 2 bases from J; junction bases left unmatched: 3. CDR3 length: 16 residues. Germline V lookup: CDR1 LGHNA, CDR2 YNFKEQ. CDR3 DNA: TGTGCCAGCAGCCAACTAGCGGGGAGAAACACCGGGGAGCTGTTTTTT. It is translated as CASSQLAGRNTGELFF.

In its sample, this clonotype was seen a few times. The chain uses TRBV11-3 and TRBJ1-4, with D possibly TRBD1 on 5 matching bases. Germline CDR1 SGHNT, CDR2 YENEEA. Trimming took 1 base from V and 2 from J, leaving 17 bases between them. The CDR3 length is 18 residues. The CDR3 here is CASSLGPGGGSTNEKLFF. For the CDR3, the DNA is TGTGCCAGCAGCTTAGGTCCGGGGGGGGGATCGACTAATGAAAAACTGTTTTTT.

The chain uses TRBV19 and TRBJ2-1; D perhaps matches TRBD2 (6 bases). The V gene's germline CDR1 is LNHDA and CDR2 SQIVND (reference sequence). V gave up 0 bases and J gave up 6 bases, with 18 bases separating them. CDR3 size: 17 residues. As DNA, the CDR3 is TGTGCCAGTAGTATAGAGGCCAATAGCGGATCTTTCAATGAGCAGTTCTTC. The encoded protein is CASSIEANSGSFNEQFF.

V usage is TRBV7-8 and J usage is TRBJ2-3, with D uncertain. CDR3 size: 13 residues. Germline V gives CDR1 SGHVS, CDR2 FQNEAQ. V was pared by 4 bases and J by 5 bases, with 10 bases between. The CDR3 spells CASSSQVGDTQYF. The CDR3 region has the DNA TGTGCCAGCAGCTCCCAGGTGGGAGATACGCAGTATTTT.

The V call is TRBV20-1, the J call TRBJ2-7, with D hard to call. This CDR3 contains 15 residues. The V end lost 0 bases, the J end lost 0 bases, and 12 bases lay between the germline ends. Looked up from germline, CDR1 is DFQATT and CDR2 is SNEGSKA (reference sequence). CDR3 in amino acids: CSARDLVQSSYEQYF. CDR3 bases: TGCAGTGCTAGAGATCTTGTCCAGAGCTCCTACGAGCAGTACTTC.

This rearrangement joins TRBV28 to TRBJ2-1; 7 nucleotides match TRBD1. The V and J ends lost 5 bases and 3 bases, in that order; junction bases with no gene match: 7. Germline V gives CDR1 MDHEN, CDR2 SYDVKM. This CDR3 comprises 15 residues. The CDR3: CASSPGDRFYNEQFF. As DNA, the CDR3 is TGTGCCAGCAGTCCCGGGGACAGATTCTACAATGAGCAGTTCTTC.

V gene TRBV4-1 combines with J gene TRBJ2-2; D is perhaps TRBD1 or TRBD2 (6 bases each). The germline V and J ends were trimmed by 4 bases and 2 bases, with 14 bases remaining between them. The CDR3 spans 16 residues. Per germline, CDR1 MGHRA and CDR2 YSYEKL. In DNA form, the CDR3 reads TGCGCCAGCAGCCCTCTCGGGGGACAAAACACCGGGGAGCTGTTTTTT. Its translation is CASSPLGGQNTGELFF.

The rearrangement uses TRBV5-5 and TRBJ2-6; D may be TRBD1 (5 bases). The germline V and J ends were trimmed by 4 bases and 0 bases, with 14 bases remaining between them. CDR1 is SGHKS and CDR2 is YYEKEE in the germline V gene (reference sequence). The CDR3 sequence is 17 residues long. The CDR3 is CASSLQTGNSGANVLTF. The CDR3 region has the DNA TGTGCCAGCAGCCTCCAAACAGGCAACTCTGGGGCCAACGTCCTGACTTTC.

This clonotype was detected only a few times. The CDR3 sequence is CAISAGPGENNEQFF. As DNA, the CDR3 is TGTGCCATCAGCGCGGGACCGGGAGAAAACAATGAGCAGTTCTTC. This chain connects TRBV10-3 to TRBJ2-1; D is possibly TRBD2 (6 bases). CDR3 length: 15 residues. Trimming shortened V by 6 bases and J by 5 bases, and 17 bases separated the two germline ends. Germline CDR1 ENHRY, CDR2 SYGVKD.

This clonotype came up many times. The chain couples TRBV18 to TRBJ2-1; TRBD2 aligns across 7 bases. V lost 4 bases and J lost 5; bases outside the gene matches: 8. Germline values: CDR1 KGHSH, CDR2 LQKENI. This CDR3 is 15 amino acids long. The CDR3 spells CASSQAGVGNNEQFF. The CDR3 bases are TGTGCCAGCTCACAGGCGGGAGTGGGTAACAATGAGCAGTTCTTC.